A selection of T cell receptor beta chains follows, all from one sample in a study of T cells in Graves' hyperthyroidism and ophthalmopathy. One entry per CDR3 protein, called by TCRdb with MiXCR from the multiplex PCR reads. The profile shows approximately 520,000 distinct CDR3 sequences, less than 25% of them singletons. Sequencing was carried out using blood. The receptors were gathered from a man in his late teens or twenties with Graves' hyperthyroidism. CDR3s include the opening cysteine and the closing phenylalanine or tryptophan. D genes are given only for firm matches. The listing skips clone size in some rows; elsewhere it reads once, few, many or a size class.

cdr3_nt,cdr3_aa,d_call,j_call,clone_size,v_call
TGTGCCACCAGTTCGACAGGGGACTACGAGCAGTACTTC,CATSSTGDYEQYF,TRBD1,TRBJ2-7,many,TRBV24-1
TGTGCCAGCAGCACTTTAGCGGGGGTCAAAGAGACCCAGTACTTC,CASSTLAGVKETQYF,TRBD2,TRBJ2-5,few,TRBV7-9
TGTGCCAGCAGTGCCCTATCTATATTCTCTGGAAACACCATATATTTT,CASSALSIFSGNTIYF,.,TRBJ1-3,many,TRBV28
TGTGCCAGCAGCCCTCAGCAGGGTCCCGAGCAGTACTTC,CASSPQQGPEQYF,.,TRBJ2-7,.,TRBV7-9
TGTGCCAGCAGCTTGGTGATGGACGCTGAAGCTTTCTTT,CASSLVMDAEAFF,.,TRBJ1-1,many,TRBV7-9
TGCAGTGCTCTAGACAGGCTGGCCTACGAGCAGTACTTC,CSALDRLAYEQYF,.,TRBJ2-7,many,TRBV20-1
TGTGCCTGGAGTCCCCTGAAAAGGGTGAATTCACCCCTCCACTTT,CAWSPLKRVNSPLHF,.,TRBJ1-6,few,TRBV30
TGTGCCAGCAGCTTAACAGCCATACAAGAGACCCAGTACTTC,CASSLTAIQETQYF,.,TRBJ2-5,many,TRBV6-5
TGTGCCAGCAGCCGAACCCCCAAGCGGGGTAGGGAGACCCAGTACTTC,CASSRTPKRGRETQYF,TRBD2,TRBJ2-5,.,TRBV7-9
TGTGCCGCGCGTAAGGGCAGGGTCCTCAACCACCCCCAGCATTTT,CAARKGRVLNHPQHF,.,TRBJ1-5,few,TRBV28
TGCGCCAGCAGCTTGGGTCTACAGGTAGGCGAGCAGTACTTC,CASSLGLQVGEQYF,.,TRBJ2-7,.,TRBV5-1
TGTGCCAGCAGCTTAACGGGTCCACAGGGGGCGAAGAACACTGAAGCTTTCTTT,CASSLTGPQGAKNTEAFF,TRBD1,TRBJ1-1,many,TRBV7-9
TGCGCCAGCAGCCAGACTTCCCGAGACAGGGTTTCTGGCTACACCTTC,CASSQTSRDRVSGYTF,TRBD1,TRBJ1-2,.,TRBV4-1
TGTGCCAGCAGCCGGACAGTCCACGAGCAGTACTTC,CASSRTVHEQYF,.,TRBJ2-7,few,TRBV3-1
TGTGCCAGCAGCTTGGCGGGGGGCGGGGGGATAGAGACCCAGTACTTC,CASSLAGGGGIETQYF,TRBD2,TRBJ2-5,many,TRBV7-2
TGTGCCACCCTGGGGTCTTCGGGTTTGTATACTGAAGCTTTCTTT,CATLGSSGLYTEAFF,.,TRBJ1-1,few,TRBV15